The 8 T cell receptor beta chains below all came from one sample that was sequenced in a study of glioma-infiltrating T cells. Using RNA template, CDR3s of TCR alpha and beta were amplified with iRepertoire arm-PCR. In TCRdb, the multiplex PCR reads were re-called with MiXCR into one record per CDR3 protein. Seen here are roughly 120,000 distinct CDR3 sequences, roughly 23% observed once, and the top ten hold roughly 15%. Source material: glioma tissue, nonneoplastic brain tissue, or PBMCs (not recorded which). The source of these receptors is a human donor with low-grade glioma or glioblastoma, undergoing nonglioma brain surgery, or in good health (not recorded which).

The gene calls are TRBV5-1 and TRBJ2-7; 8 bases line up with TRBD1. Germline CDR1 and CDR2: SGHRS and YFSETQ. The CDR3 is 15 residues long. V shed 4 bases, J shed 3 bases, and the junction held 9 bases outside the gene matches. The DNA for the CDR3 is TGCGCCAGCAGCGTAACCGGACAGGGTCGCTACGAGCAGTACTTC. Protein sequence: CASSVTGQGRYEQYF.

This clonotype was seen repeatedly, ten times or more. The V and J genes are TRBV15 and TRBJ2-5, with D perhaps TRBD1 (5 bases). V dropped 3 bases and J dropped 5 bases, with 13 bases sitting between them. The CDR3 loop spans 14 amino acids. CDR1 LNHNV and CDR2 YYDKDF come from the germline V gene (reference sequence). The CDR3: CATSRRRGAETQYF. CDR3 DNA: TGTGCCACCAGCAGGAGACGTGGGGCGGAGACCCAGTACTTC.

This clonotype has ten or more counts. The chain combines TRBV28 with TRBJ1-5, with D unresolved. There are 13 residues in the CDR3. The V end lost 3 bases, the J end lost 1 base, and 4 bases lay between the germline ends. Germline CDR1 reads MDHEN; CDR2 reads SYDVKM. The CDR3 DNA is TGTGCCAGCAGTTTCCGAAGCAATCAGCCCCAGCATTTT. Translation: CASSFRSNQPQHF.

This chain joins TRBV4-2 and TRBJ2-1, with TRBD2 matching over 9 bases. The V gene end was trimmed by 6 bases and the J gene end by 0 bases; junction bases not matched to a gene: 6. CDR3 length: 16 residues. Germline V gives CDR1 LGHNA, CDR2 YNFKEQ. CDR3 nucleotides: TGTGCCAGCAGACGGACTAGCGAAAGCTCCTACAATGAGCAGTTCTTC. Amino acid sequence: CASRRTSESSYNEQFF.

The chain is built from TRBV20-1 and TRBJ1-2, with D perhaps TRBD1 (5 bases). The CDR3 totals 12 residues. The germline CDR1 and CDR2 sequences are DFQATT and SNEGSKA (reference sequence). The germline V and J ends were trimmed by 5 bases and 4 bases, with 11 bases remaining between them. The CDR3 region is CSAGGGAYGYTF. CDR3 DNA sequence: TGCAGTGCTGGCGGCGGGGCCTATGGCTACACCTTC.

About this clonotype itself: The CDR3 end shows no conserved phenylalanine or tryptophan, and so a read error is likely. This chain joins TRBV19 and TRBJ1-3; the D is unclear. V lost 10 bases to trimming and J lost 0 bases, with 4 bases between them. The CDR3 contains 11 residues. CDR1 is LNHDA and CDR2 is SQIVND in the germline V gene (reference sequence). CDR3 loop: CATSSGNTIYL. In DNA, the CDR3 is TGTGCCACCTCCTCTGGAAACACCATATATCTT.

CDR3 sequence reads: CSVDVSGASGFGAYEQYF. In DNA, the CDR3 is TGCAGCGTTGATGTTTCCGGAGCTAGCGGGTTCGGGGCCTACGAGCAGTACTTC. This sequence joins TRBV29-1 and TRBJ2-7; 8 positions agree with TRBD2. Trimming removed 3 bases from V and 2 bases from J; junction bases left unmatched: 18. CDR3 length: 18 residues. Germline CDR1 is SQVTM and CDR2 is ANQGSEA.

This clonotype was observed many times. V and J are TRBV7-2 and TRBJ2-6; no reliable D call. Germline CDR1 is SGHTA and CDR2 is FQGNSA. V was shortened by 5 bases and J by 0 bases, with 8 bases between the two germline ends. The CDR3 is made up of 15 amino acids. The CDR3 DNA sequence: TGTGCCAGCAGCCGTGGGTCCTCTGGGGCCAACGTCCTGACTTTC. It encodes CASSRGSSGANVLTF.